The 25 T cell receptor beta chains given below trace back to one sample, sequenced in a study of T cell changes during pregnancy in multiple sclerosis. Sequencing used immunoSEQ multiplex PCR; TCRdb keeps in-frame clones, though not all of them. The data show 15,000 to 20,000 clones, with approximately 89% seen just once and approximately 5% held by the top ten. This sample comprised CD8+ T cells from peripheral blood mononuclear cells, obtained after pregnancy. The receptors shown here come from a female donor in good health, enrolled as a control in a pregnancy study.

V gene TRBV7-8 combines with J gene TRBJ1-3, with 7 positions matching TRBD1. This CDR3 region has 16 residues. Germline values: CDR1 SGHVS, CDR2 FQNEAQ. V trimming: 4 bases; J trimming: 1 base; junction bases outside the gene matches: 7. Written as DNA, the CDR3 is TGTGCCAGCAGCTACAAGGGGGCTTCTTCTGGAAACACCATATATTTT. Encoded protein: CASSYKGASSGNTIYF.

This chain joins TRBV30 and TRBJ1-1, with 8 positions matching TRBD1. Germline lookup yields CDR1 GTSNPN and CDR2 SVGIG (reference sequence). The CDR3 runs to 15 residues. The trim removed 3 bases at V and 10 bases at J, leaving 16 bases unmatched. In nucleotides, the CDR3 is TGTGCCTGGAGGGCCCCCCGCCAGGACAGGGCACGAGCTTTCTTT. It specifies CAWRAPRQDRARAFF.

The CDR3 nucleotides are TGTGCCAGCAGTTTATACCCCCGCGGGTTTAGCTCCTATAATTCACCCCTCCACTTT. It yields the protein CASSLYPRGFSSYNSPLHF. This sequence joins TRBV27 and TRBJ1-6; D remains unclear. The germline CDR1 and CDR2 sequences are MNHEY and SMNVEV (reference sequence). CDR3 length equals 19 residues. Between the trimmed V and J ends, which lost 1 base and 0 bases, there was a span of 16 bases.

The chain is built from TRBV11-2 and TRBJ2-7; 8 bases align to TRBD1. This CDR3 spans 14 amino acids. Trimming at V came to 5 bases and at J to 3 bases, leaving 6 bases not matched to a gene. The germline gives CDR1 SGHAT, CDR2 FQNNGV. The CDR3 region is CASSGDTGGYEQYF. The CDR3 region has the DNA TGTGCCAGCAGCGGTGATACAGGGGGCTACGAGCAGTACTTC.

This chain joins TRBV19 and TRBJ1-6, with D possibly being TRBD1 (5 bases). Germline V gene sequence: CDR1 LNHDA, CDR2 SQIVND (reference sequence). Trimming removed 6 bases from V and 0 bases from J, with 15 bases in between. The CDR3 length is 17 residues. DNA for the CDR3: TGTGCCAGTAGCCCGGAGGGGCATAGCTCCTATAATTCACCCCTCCACTTT. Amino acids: CASSPEGHSSYNSPLHF.

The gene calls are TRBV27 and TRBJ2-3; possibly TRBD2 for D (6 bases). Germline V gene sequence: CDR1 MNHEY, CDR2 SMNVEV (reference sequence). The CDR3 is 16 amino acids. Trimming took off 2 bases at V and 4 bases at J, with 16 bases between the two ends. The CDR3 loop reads CASSLPFGGGADTQYF. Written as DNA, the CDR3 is TGTGCCAGCAGTTTACCGTTCGGGGGTGGGGCAGATACGCAGTATTTT.

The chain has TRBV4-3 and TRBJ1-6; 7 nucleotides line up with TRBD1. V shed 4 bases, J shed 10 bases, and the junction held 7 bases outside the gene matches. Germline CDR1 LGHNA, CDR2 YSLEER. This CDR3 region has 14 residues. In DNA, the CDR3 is TGCGCCAGCAGCCCCGGGACAGTCTCCTCACCCCTCCACTTT. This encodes CASSPGTVSSPLHF.

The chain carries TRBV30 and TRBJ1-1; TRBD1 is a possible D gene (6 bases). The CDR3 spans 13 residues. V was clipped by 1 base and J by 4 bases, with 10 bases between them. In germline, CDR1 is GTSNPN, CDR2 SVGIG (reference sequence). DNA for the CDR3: TGTGCCTGGAGTGGGGAGGGGGGCACTGAAGCTTTCTTT. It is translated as CAWSGEGGTEAFF.

Here the CDR3 reads CANSGPPGYGYTF. The CDR3 DNA reads as TGTGCCAACTCCGGTCCGCCGGGCTATGGCTACACCTTC. The genes are TRBV10-3 and TRBJ1-2; no firm D call. CDR3 length: 13 residues. Germline assignment: CDR1 ENHRY and CDR2 SYGVKD. V gave up 10 bases and J gave up 4 bases, with 16 bases separating them.

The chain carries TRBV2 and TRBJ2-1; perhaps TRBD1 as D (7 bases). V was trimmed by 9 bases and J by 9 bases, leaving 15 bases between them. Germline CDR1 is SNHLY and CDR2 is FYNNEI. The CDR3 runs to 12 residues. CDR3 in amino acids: CASDREAGEQFF. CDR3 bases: TGTGCCAGTGACAGGGAGGCGGGTGAGCAGTTCTTC.

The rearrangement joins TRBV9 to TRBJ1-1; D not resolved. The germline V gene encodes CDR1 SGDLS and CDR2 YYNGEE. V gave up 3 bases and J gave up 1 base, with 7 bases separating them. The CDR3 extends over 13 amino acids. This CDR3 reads CASSDRQNTEAFF. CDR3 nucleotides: TGTGCCAGCAGCGATCGACAGAACACTGAAGCTTTCTTT.

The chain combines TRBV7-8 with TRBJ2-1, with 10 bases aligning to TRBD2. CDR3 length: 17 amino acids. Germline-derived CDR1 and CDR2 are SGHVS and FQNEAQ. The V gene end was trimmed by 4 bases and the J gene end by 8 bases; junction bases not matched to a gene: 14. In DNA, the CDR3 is TGTGCCAGCAGCTCCGTGGGGGATATAGCGGGGGGACATGAGCAGTTCTTC. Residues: CASSSVGDIAGGHEQFF.

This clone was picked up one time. CDR3 loop: CASTPRGGNEQFF. In DNA form, the CDR3 reads TGCGCCAGCACCCCCCGGGGGGGGAATGAGCAGTTCTTC. The chain joins TRBV5-1 to TRBJ2-1; 8 bases are shared with TRBD2. The V gene end was trimmed by 6 bases and the J gene end by 7 bases; junction bases not matched to a gene: 6. The CDR3 has 13 residues. CDR1 and CDR2 (germline): SGHRS, YFSETQ.

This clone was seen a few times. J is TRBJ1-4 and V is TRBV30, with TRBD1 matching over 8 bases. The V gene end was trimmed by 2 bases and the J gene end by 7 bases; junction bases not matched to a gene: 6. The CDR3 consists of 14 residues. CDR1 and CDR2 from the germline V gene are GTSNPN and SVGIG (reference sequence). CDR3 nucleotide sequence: TGTGCCTGGAGTCCAGGGGGCTTTGGTGAAAAACTGTTTTTT. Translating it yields CAWSPGGFGEKLFF.

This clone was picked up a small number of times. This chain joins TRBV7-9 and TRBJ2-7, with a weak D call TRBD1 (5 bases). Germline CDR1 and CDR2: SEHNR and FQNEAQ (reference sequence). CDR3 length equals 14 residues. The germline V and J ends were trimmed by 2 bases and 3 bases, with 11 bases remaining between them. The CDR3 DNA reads TGTGCCAGCAGCTTACAGGGAATAAGCTACGAGCAGTACTTC. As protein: CASSLQGISYEQYF.

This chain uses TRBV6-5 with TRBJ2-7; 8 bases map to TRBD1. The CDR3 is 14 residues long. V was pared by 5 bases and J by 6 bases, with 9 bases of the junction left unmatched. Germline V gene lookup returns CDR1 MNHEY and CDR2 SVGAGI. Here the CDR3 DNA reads TGTGCCAGCAGTGCTAGGGGACAGGTGGCCGAGCAGTACTTC. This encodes CASSARGQVAEQYF.

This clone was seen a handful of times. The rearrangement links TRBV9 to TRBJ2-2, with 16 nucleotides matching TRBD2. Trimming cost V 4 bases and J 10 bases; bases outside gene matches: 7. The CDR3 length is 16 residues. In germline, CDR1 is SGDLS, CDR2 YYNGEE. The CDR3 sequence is CASSRGTSGGAEELFF. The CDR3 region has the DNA TGTGCCAGCAGCCGGGGGACTAGCGGGGGGGCCGAGGAGCTGTTTTTT.

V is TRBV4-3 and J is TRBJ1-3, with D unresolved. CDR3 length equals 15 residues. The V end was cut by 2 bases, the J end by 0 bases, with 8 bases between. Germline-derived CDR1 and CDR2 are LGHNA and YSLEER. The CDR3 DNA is TGCGCCAGCAGCCAAAATACGGGCTCTGGAAACACCATATATTTT. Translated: CASSQNTGSGNTIYF.

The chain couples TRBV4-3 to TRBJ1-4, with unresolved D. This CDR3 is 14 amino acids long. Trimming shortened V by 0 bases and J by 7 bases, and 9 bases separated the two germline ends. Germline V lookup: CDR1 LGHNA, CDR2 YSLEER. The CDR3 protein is CASSQDMRSEKLFF. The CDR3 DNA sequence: TGCGCCAGCAGCCAAGATATGAGGAGTGAAAAACTGTTTTTT.

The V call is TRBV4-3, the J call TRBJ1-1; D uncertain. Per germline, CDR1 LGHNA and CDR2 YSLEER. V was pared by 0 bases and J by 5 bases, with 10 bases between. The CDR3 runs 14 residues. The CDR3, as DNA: TGCGCCAGCAGCCAAGATACCGGGAGTACTGAAGCTTTCTTT. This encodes CASSQDTGSTEAFF.

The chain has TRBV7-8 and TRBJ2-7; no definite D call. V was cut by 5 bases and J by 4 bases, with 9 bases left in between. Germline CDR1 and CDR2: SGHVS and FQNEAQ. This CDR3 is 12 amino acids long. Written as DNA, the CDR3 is TGTGCCAGCAGCCCCCGCGGTTACGAGCAGTACTTC. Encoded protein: CASSPRGYEQYF.

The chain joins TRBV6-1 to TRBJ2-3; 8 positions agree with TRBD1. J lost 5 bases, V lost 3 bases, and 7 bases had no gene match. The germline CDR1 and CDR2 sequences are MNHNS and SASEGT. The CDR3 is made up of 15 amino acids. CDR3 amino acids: CASSDSGGFEDTQYF. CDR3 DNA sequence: TGTGCCAGCAGTGACTCAGGGGGCTTTGAAGATACGCAGTATTTT.

The CDR3 nucleotides read TGTGCCAGCAGCTTATGGTCTAGCGGGGGCTACGAGCAGTACTTC. This codes for CASSLWSSGGYEQYF. The chain recombines TRBV7-2 with TRBJ2-7, with 10 bases matching TRBD2. The germline V gene encodes CDR1 SGHTA and CDR2 FQGNSA. V lost 2 bases to trimming and J lost 3 bases; unmatched junction nucleotides: 4. The CDR3 runs 15 residues.

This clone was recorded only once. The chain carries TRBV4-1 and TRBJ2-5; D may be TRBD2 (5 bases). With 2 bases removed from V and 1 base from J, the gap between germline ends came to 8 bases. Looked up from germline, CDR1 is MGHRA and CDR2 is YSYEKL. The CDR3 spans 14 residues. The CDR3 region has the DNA TGCGCCAGCAGCCAACCGAGGGTCCAAGAGACCCAGTACTTC. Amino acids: CASSQPRVQETQYF.

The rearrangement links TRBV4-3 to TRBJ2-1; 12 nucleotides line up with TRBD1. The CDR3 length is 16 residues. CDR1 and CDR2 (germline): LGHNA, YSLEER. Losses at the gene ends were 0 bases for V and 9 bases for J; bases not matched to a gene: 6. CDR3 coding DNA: TGCGCCAGCAGCCAAGATCTGGGACAGGGGGCTGTTGAGCAGTTCTTC. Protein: CASSQDLGQGAVEQFF.